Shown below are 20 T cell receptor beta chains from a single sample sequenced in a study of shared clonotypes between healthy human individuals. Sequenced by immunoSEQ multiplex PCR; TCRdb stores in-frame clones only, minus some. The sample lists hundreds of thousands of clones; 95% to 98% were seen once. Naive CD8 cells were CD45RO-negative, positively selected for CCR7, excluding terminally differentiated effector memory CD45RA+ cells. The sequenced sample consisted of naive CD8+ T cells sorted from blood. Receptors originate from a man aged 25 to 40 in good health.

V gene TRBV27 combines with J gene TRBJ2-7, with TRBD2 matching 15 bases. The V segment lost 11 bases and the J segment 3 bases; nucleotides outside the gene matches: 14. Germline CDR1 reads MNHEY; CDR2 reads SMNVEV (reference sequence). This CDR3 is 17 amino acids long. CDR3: CAAGAGTSGRKGYEQYF. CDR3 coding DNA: TGTGCCGCAGGGGCTGGGACTAGCGGGAGGAAAGGCTACGAGCAGTACTTC.

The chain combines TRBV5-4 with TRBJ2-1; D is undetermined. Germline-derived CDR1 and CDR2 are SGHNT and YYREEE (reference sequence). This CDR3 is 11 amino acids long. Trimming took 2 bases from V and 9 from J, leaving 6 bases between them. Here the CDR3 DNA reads TGTGCCAGCAGCTTTAAGGGTGAGCAGTTCTTC. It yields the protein CASSFKGEQFF.

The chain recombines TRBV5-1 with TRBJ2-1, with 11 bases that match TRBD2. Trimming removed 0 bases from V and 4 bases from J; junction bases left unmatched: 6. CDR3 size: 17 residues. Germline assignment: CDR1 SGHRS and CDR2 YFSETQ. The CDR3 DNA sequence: TGCGCCAGCAGCTTGGGTACCGGGACTAGCGGTTACAATGAGCAGTTCTTC. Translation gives CASSLGTGTSGYNEQFF.

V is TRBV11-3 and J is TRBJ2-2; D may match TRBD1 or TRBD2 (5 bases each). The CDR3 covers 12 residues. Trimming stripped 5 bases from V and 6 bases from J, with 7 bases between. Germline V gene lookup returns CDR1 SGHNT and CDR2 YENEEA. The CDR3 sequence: CASSRGSGELFF. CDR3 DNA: TGTGCCAGCAGCCGGGGCTCCGGGGAGCTGTTTTTT.

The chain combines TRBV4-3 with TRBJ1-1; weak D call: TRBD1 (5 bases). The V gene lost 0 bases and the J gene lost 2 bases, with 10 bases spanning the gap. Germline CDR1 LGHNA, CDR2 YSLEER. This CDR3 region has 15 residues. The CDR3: CASSQDRRGNTEAFF. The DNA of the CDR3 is TGCGCCAGCAGCCAAGATCGGAGGGGCAACACTGAAGCTTTCTTT.

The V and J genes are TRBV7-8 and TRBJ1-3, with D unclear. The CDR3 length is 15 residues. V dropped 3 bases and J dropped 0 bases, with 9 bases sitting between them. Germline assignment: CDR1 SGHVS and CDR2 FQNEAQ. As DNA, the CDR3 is TGTGCCAGCAGCTTCAAGGGTATCTCTGGAAACACCATATATTTT. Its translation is CASSFKGISGNTIYF.

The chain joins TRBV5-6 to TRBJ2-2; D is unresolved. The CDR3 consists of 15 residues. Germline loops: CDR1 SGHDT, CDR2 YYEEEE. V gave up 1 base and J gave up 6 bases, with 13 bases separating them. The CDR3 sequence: CASSLQPRAAGELFF. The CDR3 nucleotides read TGTGCCAGCAGCTTGCAACCAAGGGCGGCCGGGGAGCTGTTTTTT.

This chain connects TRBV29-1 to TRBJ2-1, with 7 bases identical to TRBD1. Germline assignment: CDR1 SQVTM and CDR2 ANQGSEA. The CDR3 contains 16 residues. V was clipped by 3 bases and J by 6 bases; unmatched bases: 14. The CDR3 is CSVDLAGTESGNEQFF. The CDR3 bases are TGCAGCGTTGATTTGGCCGGGACAGAATCGGGCAATGAGCAGTTCTTC.

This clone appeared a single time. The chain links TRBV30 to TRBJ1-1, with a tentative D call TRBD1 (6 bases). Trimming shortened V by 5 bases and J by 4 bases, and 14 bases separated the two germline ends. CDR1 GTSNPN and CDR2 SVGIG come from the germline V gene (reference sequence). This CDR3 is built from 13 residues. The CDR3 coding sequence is TGTGCCTGGGACGAAGGGGGTAGCACTGAAGCTTTCTTT. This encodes CAWDEGGSTEAFF.

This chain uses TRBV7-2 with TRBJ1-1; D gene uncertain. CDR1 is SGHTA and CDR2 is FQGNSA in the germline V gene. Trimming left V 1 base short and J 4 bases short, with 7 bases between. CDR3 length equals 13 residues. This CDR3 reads CASSLGEGTEAFF. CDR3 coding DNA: TGTGCCAGCAGCTTAGGTGAAGGCACTGAAGCTTTCTTT.

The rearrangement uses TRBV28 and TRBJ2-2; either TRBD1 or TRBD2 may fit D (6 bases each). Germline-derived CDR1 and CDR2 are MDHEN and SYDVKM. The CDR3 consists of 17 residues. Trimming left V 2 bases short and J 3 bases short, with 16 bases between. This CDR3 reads CASSLRRDKGHTGELFF. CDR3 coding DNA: TGTGCCAGCAGTTTAAGGCGGGACAAGGGGCACACCGGGGAGCTGTTTTTT.

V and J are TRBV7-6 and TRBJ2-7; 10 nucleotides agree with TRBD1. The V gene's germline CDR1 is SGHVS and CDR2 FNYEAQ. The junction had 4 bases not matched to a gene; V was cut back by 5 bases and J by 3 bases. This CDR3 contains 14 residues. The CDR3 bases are TGTGCCAGCAGCGCGGGGACAGGGGTCTACGAGCAGTACTTC. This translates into CASSAGTGVYEQYF.

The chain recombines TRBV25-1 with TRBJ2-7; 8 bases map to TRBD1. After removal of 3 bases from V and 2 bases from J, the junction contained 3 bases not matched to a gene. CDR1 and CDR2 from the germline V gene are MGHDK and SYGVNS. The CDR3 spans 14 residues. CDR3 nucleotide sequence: TGTGCCAGCAGTGACGGGACAGGAGCCTACGAGCAGTACTTC. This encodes CASSDGTGAYEQYF.

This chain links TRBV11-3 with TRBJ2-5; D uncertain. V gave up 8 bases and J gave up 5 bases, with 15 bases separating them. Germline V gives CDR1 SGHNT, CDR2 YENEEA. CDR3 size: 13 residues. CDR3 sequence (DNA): TGTGCCAGCTCGTCACGTTTGGGGGAGACCCAGTACTTC. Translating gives CASSSRLGETQYF.

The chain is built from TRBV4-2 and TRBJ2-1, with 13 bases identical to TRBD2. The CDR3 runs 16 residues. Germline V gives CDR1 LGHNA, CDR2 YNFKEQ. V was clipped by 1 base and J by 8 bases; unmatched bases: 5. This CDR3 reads CASSQVIGLAGDEQFF. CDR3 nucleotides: TGTGCCAGCAGCCAAGTTATTGGACTAGCGGGGGATGAGCAGTTCTTC.

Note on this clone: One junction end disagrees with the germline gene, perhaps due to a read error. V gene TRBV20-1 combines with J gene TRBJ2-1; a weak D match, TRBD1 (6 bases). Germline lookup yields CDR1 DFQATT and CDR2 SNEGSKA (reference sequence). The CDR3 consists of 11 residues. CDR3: CSAGYRDDQFF. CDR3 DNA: TGCAGTGCGGGGTACAGGGATGATCAGTTCTTC.

CDR3 sequence: CASSLRPRGGEQYF. DNA of the CDR3: TGTGCCAGCAGCTTGCGGCCCCGTGGAGGCGAGCAGTACTTC. V is TRBV5-4 and J is TRBJ2-7, with D maybe TRBD2 (5 bases). CDR1 SGHNT and CDR2 YYREEE come from the germline V gene (reference sequence). V lost 1 base and J 6 bases, leaving 14 bases between the germline ends. This CDR3 has 14 amino acids.

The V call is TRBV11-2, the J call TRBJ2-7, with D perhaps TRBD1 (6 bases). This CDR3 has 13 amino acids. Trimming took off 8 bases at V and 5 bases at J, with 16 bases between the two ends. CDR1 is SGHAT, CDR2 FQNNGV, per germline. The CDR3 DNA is TGTGCCAGCCAGGGGACACCGAATGACGAGCAGTACTTC. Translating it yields CASQGTPNDEQYF. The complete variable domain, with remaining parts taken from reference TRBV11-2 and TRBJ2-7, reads EAGVAQSPRYKIIEKRQSVAFWCNPISGHATLYWYQQILGQGPKLLIQFQNNGVVDDSQLPKDRFSAERLKGVDSTLKIQPAKLEDSAVYLCASQGTPNDEQYFGPGTRLTVT.

The DNA of the CDR3 is TGTGCCACCAGCAGAGATGGTCACGAGCAGTACTTC. Translated: CATSRDGHEQYF. The rearrangement links TRBV15 to TRBJ2-7; D remains unclear. CDR1 is LNHNV and CDR2 is YYDKDF in the germline V gene (reference sequence). The V gene lost 0 bases and the J gene lost 5 bases, with 5 bases spanning the gap. The CDR3 runs to 12 residues.

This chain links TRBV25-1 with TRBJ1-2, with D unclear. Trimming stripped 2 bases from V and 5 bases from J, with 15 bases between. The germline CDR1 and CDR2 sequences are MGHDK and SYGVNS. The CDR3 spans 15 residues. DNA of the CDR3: TGTGCCAGCAGTGAACTTGGCGGTTCTTTGTATGGCTACACCTTC. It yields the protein CASSELGGSLYGYTF.